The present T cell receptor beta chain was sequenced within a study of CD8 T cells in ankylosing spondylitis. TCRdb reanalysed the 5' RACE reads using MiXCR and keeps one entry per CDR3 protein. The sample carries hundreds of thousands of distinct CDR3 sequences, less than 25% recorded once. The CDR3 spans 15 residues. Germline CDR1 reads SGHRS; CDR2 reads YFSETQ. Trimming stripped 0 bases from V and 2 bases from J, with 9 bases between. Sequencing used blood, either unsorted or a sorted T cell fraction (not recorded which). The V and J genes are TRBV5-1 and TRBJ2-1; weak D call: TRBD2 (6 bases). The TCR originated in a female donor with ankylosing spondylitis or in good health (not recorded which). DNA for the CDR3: TGCGCCAGCAGCTTGGACGGGACTGCCTACAATGAGCAGTTCTTC. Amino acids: CASSLDGTAYNEQFF.